The 30 T cell receptor beta chains given below trace back to one sample, sequenced in a study of identifying expanded T cells in peripheral blood. The method was immunoSEQ multiplex PCR; TCRdb's version includes in-frame clones alone and lacks a portion of them. The sample has around 100,000 clones; approximately 89% are singletons. Material: blood. The source is a person aged 18 to 75 in good health.

The gene calls are TRBV30 and TRBJ2-5; 11 bases fit TRBD2. V lost 1 base to trimming and J lost 3 bases; unmatched junction nucleotides: 1. This CDR3 has 14 residues. The germline CDR1 and CDR2 sequences are GTSNPN and SVGIG (reference sequence). The CDR3 loop reads CAWSGLAGKETQYF. CDR3 DNA sequence: TGTGCCTGGAGTGGACTAGCGGGAAAAGAGACCCAGTACTTC.

The CDR3 DNA reads TGTGCCAGCAAACTAACTAGCGGGGATGGTCGAACCGGGGAGCTGTTTTTT. Encoded protein: CASKLTSGDGRTGELFF. The genes are TRBV2 and TRBJ2-2; 10 nucleotides match TRBD2. The junction had 13 bases not matched to a gene; V was cut back by 7 bases and J by 5 bases. In germline, CDR1 is SNHLY, CDR2 FYNNEI. The CDR3 sequence is 17 residues long.

This clone showed up just once. The chain is built from TRBV5-1 and TRBJ2-7; 9 positions match TRBD1. Per germline, CDR1 SGHRS and CDR2 YFSETQ. CDR3 size: 13 residues. Trimming removed 4 bases from V and 2 bases from J; junction bases left unmatched: 1. The CDR3 DNA follows: TGCGCCAGCAGCCGGGACAGGGCCTACGAGCAGTACTTC. Its translation is CASSRDRAYEQYF.

This chain connects TRBV18 to TRBJ1-5; TRBD1 is a possible D gene (5 bases). Trimming took 6 bases from V and 0 from J, leaving 15 bases between them. Germline-derived CDR1 and CDR2 are KGHSH and LQKENI. The length of the CDR3 is 16 residues. The CDR3 DNA is TGTGCCAGCTCGCTCTTCGGGGGAGATAGCAATCAGCCCCAGCATTTT. Encoded protein: CASSLFGGDSNQPQHF.

The V call is TRBV7-9, the J call TRBJ2-7; TRBD1 is a possible D gene (6 bases). This CDR3 region has 15 residues. V shed 1 base and J shed 2 bases, with 12 bases lying between them. Germline values: CDR1 SEHNR, CDR2 FQNEAQ (reference sequence). Written as DNA, the CDR3 is TGTGCCAGCAGCTTAGGGGACATCCTCCCCTACGAGCAGTACTTC. Its translation: CASSLGDILPYEQYF.

The rearrangement joins TRBV5-1 to TRBJ2-5, with TRBD2 matching over 12 bases. The V segment lost 1 base and the J segment 1 base; nucleotides outside the gene matches: 2. The germline V gene encodes CDR1 SGHRS and CDR2 YFSETQ. The CDR3 is 16 residues long. The CDR3 loop is CASSLRLAGAQETQYF. In DNA form, the CDR3 reads TGCGCCAGCAGCTTGAGACTAGCGGGAGCCCAAGAGACCCAGTACTTC.

The gene calls are TRBV4-1 and TRBJ1-5; a possible D gene is TRBD1 (6 bases). Germline V CDR1 and CDR2: MGHRA, YSYEKL. Trimming stripped 1 base from V and 7 bases from J, with 11 bases between. CDR3 size: 14 residues. The CDR3 bases are TGCGCCAGCAGCCAAGCACAGGGAGGACAGCCCCAGCATTTT. Translating gives CASSQAQGGQPQHF.

The genes are TRBV5-5 and TRBJ1-5; no clear D. This CDR3 has 14 amino acids. The V gene lost 3 bases and the J gene lost 0 bases, with 7 bases spanning the gap. The germline gives CDR1 SGHKS, CDR2 YYEKEE (reference sequence). The chain's CDR3 is CASSSAYSNQPQHF. CDR3 DNA sequence: TGTGCCAGCAGCTCAGCCTATAGCAATCAGCCCCAGCATTTT.

The CDR3 region is CAADGLSYGYTF. The CDR3 DNA follows: TGTGCCGCGGACGGACTTTCCTATGGCTACACCTTC. The V and J genes are TRBV30 and TRBJ1-2; no definite D call. V was trimmed by 8 bases and J by 4 bases, leaving 14 bases between them. Germline lookup yields CDR1 GTSNPN and CDR2 SVGIG (reference sequence). This CDR3 has 12 amino acids.

The rearrangement uses TRBV5-1 and TRBJ1-1; 7 bases agree with TRBD1. J was trimmed by 4 bases and V by 4 bases; bases with no gene match: 7. The germline V gene has CDR1 SGHRS and CDR2 YFSETQ. CDR3 size: 14 residues. CDR3 loop: CASSIQGSFTEAFF. CDR3 bases: TGCGCCAGCAGCATACAGGGGTCCTTCACTGAAGCTTTCTTT.

The CDR3 spells CASSLEFRAQYF. The DNA of the CDR3 is TGTGCCAGCAGCTTAGAGTTCAGGGCCCAGTACTTC. The rearrangement links TRBV7-2 to TRBJ2-5; a possible D gene is TRBD1 (5 bases). Trimming took off 1 base at V and 9 bases at J, with 9 bases between the two ends. The germline V gene encodes CDR1 SGHTA and CDR2 FQGNSA. This CDR3 has 12 residues.

The CDR3 DNA is TGTGCCAGCAGCTTAGTGGTGAACACTGAAGCTTTCTTT. This encodes CASSLVVNTEAFF. This chain uses TRBV7-8 with TRBJ1-1, with D unclear. CDR1 is SGHVS and CDR2 is FQNEAQ in the germline V gene. Trimming removed 1 base from V and 0 bases from J, with 3 bases in between. The CDR3 consists of 13 residues.

The rearrangement joins TRBV11-3 to TRBJ2-1; no definite D call. Germline CDR1 is SGHNT and CDR2 is YENEEA. The CDR3 is 14 amino acids. V dropped 2 bases and J dropped 7 bases, with 12 bases sitting between them. CDR3 nucleotides: TGTGCCAGCAGCTTAATGGCTGGTATGAATGAGCAGTTCTTC. Amino acids: CASSLMAGMNEQFF.

The rearrangement joins TRBV5-1 to TRBJ2-3, with 10 bases aligning to TRBD2. Germline assignment: CDR1 SGHRS and CDR2 YFSETQ. CDR3 size: 15 residues. V lost 4 bases and J lost 0; bases outside the gene matches: 2. The CDR3 reads CASSPTSGSTDTQYF. The CDR3 DNA sequence: TGCGCCAGCAGCCCGACTAGCGGGAGCACAGATACGCAGTATTTT.

The J gene is TRBJ2-2, the V gene TRBV5-5; D gene uncertain. CDR1 is SGHKS and CDR2 is YYEKEE in the germline V gene (reference sequence). CDR3 length: 15 residues. Trimming pared 7 bases from V and 1 base from J, leaving 14 bases between. The DNA for the CDR3 is TGTGCCAGCGGTAAGGGAACCCAGAACACCGGGGAGCTGTTTTTT. This gives the protein CASGKGTQNTGELFF.

V is TRBV7-2 and J is TRBJ1-1; tentative D call: TRBD1 (6 bases). With 5 bases removed from V and 3 bases from J, the gap between germline ends came to 25 bases. The CDR3 sequence is 18 residues long. CDR1 SGHTA and CDR2 FQGNSA come from the germline V gene. The CDR3 here is CASSQRSFRSQGYTEAFF. DNA for the CDR3: TGTGCCAGCAGCCAACGGTCCTTCCGGAGTCAGGGGTACACTGAAGCTTTCTTT.

This sequence joins TRBV5-6 and TRBJ1-2; D gene ambiguous. V was shortened by 0 bases and J by 4 bases, with 10 bases between the two germline ends. The CDR3 is 14 residues long. The germline V gene encodes CDR1 SGHDT and CDR2 YYEEEE. The CDR3 sequence is CASSLVGYPYGYTF. The CDR3 coding sequence is TGTGCCAGCAGCTTGGTCGGGTATCCCTATGGCTACACCTTC. Together with reference TRBV5-6 and TRBJ1-2, the CDR3 gives the full variable domain: DAGVTQSPTHLIKTRGQQVTLRCSPKSGHDTVSWYQQALGQGPQFIFQYYEEEERQRGNFPDRFSGHQFPNYSSELNVNALLLGDSALYLCASSLVGYPYGYTFGSGTRLTVV.

This chain joins TRBV9 and TRBJ2-6, with D uncertain. V lost 3 bases to trimming and J lost 0 bases, with 13 bases between them. Germline loops: CDR1 SGDLS, CDR2 YYNGEE. CDR3 length: 17 amino acids. As DNA, the CDR3 is TGTGCCAGCAGCGGCCTGGGCGTACGCTCTGGGGCCAACGTCCTGACTTTC. Residues: CASSGLGVRSGANVLTF.

The V call is TRBV6-1, the J call TRBJ2-7; D is unresolved. The CDR3 has 10 residues. In germline, CDR1 is MNHNS, CDR2 SASEGT. V was trimmed by 7 bases and J by 12 bases, leaving 13 bases between them. CDR3 DNA: TGTGCCAGCAACTTCGGGCCTCCGTACTTC. Its protein product is CASNFGPPYF.

This clone was picked up one time. This rearrangement joins TRBV5-4 to TRBJ2-1; the match to TRBD2 covers 15 bases. The CDR3 has 18 amino acids. V lost 4 bases, J lost 2 bases, and 7 bases stayed unmatched. Per the germline V gene, CDR1 is SGHNT and CDR2 is YYREEE (reference sequence). The CDR3 region has the DNA TGTGCCAGCAGCCCCAGGACTAGCGGGAGGGCCACCTACAATGAGCAGTTCTTC. It is translated as CASSPRTSGRATYNEQFF.

The genes are TRBV2 and TRBJ1-1; D not certain. The length of the CDR3 is 12 residues. Per germline, CDR1 SNHLY and CDR2 FYNNEI. V was pared by 5 bases and J by 1 base, with 5 bases between. CDR3 in DNA: TGTGCCAGCAGTAGGTGGAACACTGAAGCTTTCTTT. Translated, it gives CASSRWNTEAFF.

The rearrangement joins TRBV12-5 to TRBJ1-2; 12 bases are shared with TRBD1. This CDR3 is built from 14 residues. V was clipped by 3 bases and J by 8 bases; unmatched bases: 4. Germline V gene lookup returns CDR1 LGHNT and CDR2 FRNRAP. The CDR3, as DNA: TGTGCTAGTGGTTTTACCGGGACAGGGGGCGGCTACACCTTC. Its translation is CASGFTGTGGGYTF. The whole variable domain, remainder taken from reference TRBV12-5 and TRBJ1-2, is DARVTQTPRHKVTEMGQEVTMRCQPILGHNTVFWYRQTMMQGLELLAYFRNRAPLDDSGMPKDRFSAEMPDATLATLKIQPSEPRDSAVYFCASGFTGTGGGYTFGSGTRLTVV.

This chain links TRBV6-1 with TRBJ1-6; D is unclear. Trimming pared 3 bases from V and 17 bases from J, leaving 17 bases between. This CDR3 region has 13 residues. The germline gives CDR1 MNHNS, CDR2 SASEGT. CDR3 amino acids: CASSEYFGRPFHF. The CDR3 nucleotides are TGTGCCAGCAGTGAGTACTTTGGCCGACCGTTCCACTTT.

This clone turned up a few times. The chain employs TRBV2 and TRBJ1-2, with 9 bases fitting TRBD1. V dropped 4 bases and J dropped 5; count of bases not matched to a gene: 2. Germline-derived CDR1 and CDR2 are SNHLY and FYNNEI. The CDR3 has 13 amino acids. In DNA form, the CDR3 reads TGTGCCAGCAGTGGGACAGGGGTTTATGGCTACACCTTC. It encodes CASSGTGVYGYTF.

The CDR3 reads CASSQDTPNYNEQFF. The DNA for the CDR3 is TGCGCCAGCAGCCAAGACACACCTAACTACAATGAGCAGTTCTTC. The V call is TRBV4-3, the J call TRBJ2-1; no definite D call. Per germline, CDR1 LGHNA and CDR2 YSLEER. There are 15 residues in the CDR3. The germline V and J ends were trimmed by 0 bases and 3 bases, with 9 bases remaining between them.

This clone was counted between two and nine times. The chain has TRBV7-6 and TRBJ2-7, with TRBD1 as a possible D gene (6 bases). This CDR3 is built from 16 residues. Germline lookup yields CDR1 SGHVS and CDR2 FNYEAQ. Between the trimmed V and J ends, which lost 2 bases and 6 bases, there was a span of 20 bases. CDR3 loop: CASSLTPAEQGGEQYF. CDR3 in DNA: TGTGCCAGCAGCTTAACCCCCGCGGAACAGGGCGGCGAGCAGTACTTC.

This clone was detected a few times. The gene calls are TRBV7-2 and TRBJ2-3; TRBD2 matches 10 bases. The CDR3 totals 17 residues. V shed 6 bases and J 0 bases; nucleotides not matched to a gene: 9. Per the germline V gene, CDR1 is SGHTA and CDR2 is FQGNSA. As DNA, the CDR3 is TGTGCCAGCAGAGATCCGGGACTAGCGTTTAGCACAGATACGCAGTATTTT. As protein: CASRDPGLAFSTDTQYF. Full variable domain (missing parts from reference TRBV7-2 and TRBJ2-3): GAGVSQSPSNKVTEKGKDVELRCDPISGHTALYWYRQSLGQGLEFLIYFQGNSAPDKSGLPSDRFSAERTGGSVSTLTIQRTQQEDSAVYLCASRDPGLAFSTDTQYFGPGTRLTVL.

The rearrangement links TRBV2 to TRBJ2-3; D perhaps matches TRBD2 (5 bases). Between the trimmed V and J ends, which lost 9 bases and 3 bases, there was a span of 13 bases. Germline values: CDR1 SNHLY, CDR2 FYNNEI. The CDR3 spans 13 residues. In nucleotides, the CDR3 is TGTGCCAGTAATTCGGAGGTAACAGATACGCAGTATTTT. Translated, it gives CASNSEVTDTQYF.

The gene calls are TRBV11-3 and TRBJ1-1; D is undetermined. CDR3 length equals 12 residues. Germline CDR1 and CDR2: SGHNT and YENEEA. Trimming took off 3 bases at V and 1 base at J, with 3 bases between the two ends. CDR3 sequence (DNA): TGTGCCAGCAGCTTTGGGAACACTGAAGCTTTCTTT. As protein: CASSFGNTEAFF.

The chain combines TRBV18 with TRBJ2-7; 14 nucleotides match TRBD2. CDR3 length: 20 amino acids. Germline trimming cut 1 base from V and 1 base from J; bases unmatched to any gene: 12. The V gene's germline CDR1 is KGHSH and CDR2 LQKENI. The CDR3 nucleotides are TGTGCCAGCTCACCACGTAATCCGGGACTAGCGGGGGCCAGGTCCTACGAGCAGTACTTC. Residues: CASSPRNPGLAGARSYEQYF.